These 9 T cell receptor beta chains were all obtained from the same sample, sequenced in a study of vaccination effects on CD4 cells after COVID-19. In the ViraFEST assay, antigen-specific CD4+ clonotypes were identified by expansion after peptide-pool stimulation. Isolating CD4+ T cells followed around nine days of culture. The cohort was immunized with two doses of either the BNT162b2 or mRNA-1273 vaccine. No cognate antigen is known for these TCRs. Repertoires were generated with immunoSEQ multiplex PCR, while TCRdb's copy carries only in-frame clones and drops some. The table has approximately 26,000 clones, nearly 80% seen once. Source: CD4+ T cells from PBMCs cultured with SARS-CoV-2 spike peptides, taken after COVID-19 vaccination. The receptors were gathered from a human donor who received a COVID-19 vaccine. Some clones in this sample may be carry-over from other donors' samples.

The V call is TRBV18, the J call TRBJ1-5; weak D call: TRBD1 (6 bases). Trimming took off 5 bases at V and 3 bases at J, with 11 bases between the two ends. CDR1 and CDR2 (germline): KGHSH, LQKENI. The CDR3 sequence is 14 residues long. The CDR3 DNA follows: TGTGCCAGCTCAAACACAGGGAACAATCAGCCCCAGCATTTT. It specifies CASSNTGNNQPQHF.

The chain links TRBV5-4 to TRBJ1-2; TRBD1 is a possible D gene (6 bases). Trimming removed 0 bases from V and 8 bases from J, with 11 bases in between. The germline V gene has CDR1 SGHNT and CDR2 YYREEE (reference sequence). CDR3 length equals 13 residues. In DNA, the CDR3 is TGTGCCAGCAGCTTGGCGGGGGCGGTAGGCTACACCTTC. This sequence encodes CASSLAGAVGYTF.

The chain carries TRBV19 and TRBJ1-5; 8 positions match TRBD1. Per germline, CDR1 LNHDA and CDR2 SQIVND (reference sequence). The CDR3 contains 16 residues. J gave up 7 bases and V 2 bases, and 10 bases lay outside the gene matches. CDR3 nucleotide sequence: TGTGCCAGTAGTATAAGGATCGGACAGGGCGGCCAGCCCCAGCATTTT. Encoded protein: CASSIRIGQGGQPQHF.

V and J are TRBV7-2 and TRBJ1-2; D is unclear. V dropped 1 base and J dropped 7 bases, with 10 bases sitting between them. The CDR3 totals 13 residues. From germline, CDR1 is SGHTA and CDR2 FQGNSA. The CDR3 DNA follows: TGTGCCAGCAGCTTAGAGGAGTTCTCTGGCTACACCTTC. It encodes CASSLEEFSGYTF.

The chain has TRBV6-2 or TRBV6-3 and TRBJ1-5, with D uncertain. Deletions cut 4 bases from V and 6 bases from J, with 10 bases between. This CDR3 spans 13 amino acids. The germline gives CDR1 MNHEY, CDR2 SVGEGT. The CDR3 DNA reads TGTGCCAGCAGTTTAGCTGCTCGTCAGCCCCAGCATTTT. Translating gives CASSLAARQPQHF.

The chain recombines TRBV9 with TRBJ2-5, with D possibly TRBD1 on 6 matching bases. CDR3 length: 14 residues. Trimming removed 0 bases from V and 10 bases from J, with 16 bases in between. Germline-derived CDR1 and CDR2 are SGDLS and YYNGEE. The CDR3 loop reads CASSVDSREGGQYF. The CDR3 region has the DNA TGTGCCAGCAGCGTAGACTCCCGGGAAGGGGGCCAGTACTTC.

The V and J genes are TRBV5-1 and TRBJ2-5, with 8 bases fitting TRBD1. The CDR3 is 15 amino acids. Trimming took 4 bases from V and 0 from J; bases not matched to a gene: 5. Per germline, CDR1 SGHRS and CDR2 YFSETQ. CDR3 sequence (DNA): TGCGCCAGCAGCGTAATACAGGGGGACCAAGAGACCCAGTACTTC. Its translation: CASSVIQGDQETQYF.

The chain uses TRBV7-2 and TRBJ2-3; TRBD2 matches at 8 bases. Unmatched junction bases numbered 4, after V lost 2 bases and J lost 0 bases. The CDR3 has 16 amino acids. Germline-derived CDR1 and CDR2 are SGHTA and FQGNSA. CDR3 DNA: TGTGCCAGCAGCTTAAGCGGGGGAGCTAGCACAGATACGCAGTATTTT. Translation gives CASSLSGGASTDTQYF.

In its sample, this clone was seen once. The chain links TRBV6-4 to TRBJ2-3; TRBD2 is a possible D gene (5 bases). The germline V gene encodes CDR1 MRHNA and CDR2 SNTAGT. Trimming removed 4 bases from V and 0 bases from J, with 23 bases in between. This CDR3 has 19 amino acids. The CDR3 spells CASSAILVLAYPSTDTQYF. The CDR3 nucleotides read TGTGCCAGCAGTGCAATTCTCGTATTAGCGTACCCTAGCACAGATACGCAGTATTTT.